One sample yielded the 27 T cell receptor beta chains listed below, sequenced in a study of immune evolution from preneoplasia to lung adenocarcinoma. Measured with immunoSEQ multiplex PCR; TCRdb has only the in-frame clones, and not every one. The top ten clones hold over 5% of a sample with thousands of clones, more than 65% of them seen once. Sequencing used FFPE minimally invasive lung adenocarcinoma tissue. Receptors were obtained from a person between 50 and 69 years old with lung adenocarcinoma.

A single count supports this clone. The chain couples TRBV7-2 to TRBJ2-2; D is ambiguous. This CDR3 has 15 residues. CDR1 SGHTA and CDR2 FQGNSA come from the germline V gene. V lost 0 bases and J 6 bases, leaving 11 bases between the germline ends. The CDR3 coding sequence is TGTGCCAGCAGCTTAGCGCCTTCCCCCGCCGGGGAGCTGTTTTTT. Its protein product is CASSLAPSPAGELFF.

In this sample, this clone turned up once. This sequence joins TRBV5-3 and TRBJ2-2; 7 bases agree with TRBD1. TRBV5-3 is known as an ORF, though its function is uncertain. V lost 4 bases, J lost 4 bases, and 7 bases stayed unmatched. The CDR3 extends over 15 amino acids. The CDR3, as DNA: TGTGCCAGAAGCCAGGGACAGTACTGCACCGGGGAGCTGTTTTTT. Translated, it gives CARSQGQYCTGELFF.

This clone was recorded once. The rearrangement uses TRBV30 and TRBJ2-3; D uncertain. Trimming shortened V by 2 bases and J by 2 bases, and 8 bases separated the two germline ends. Germline V lookup: CDR1 GTSNPN, CDR2 SVGIG (reference sequence). The CDR3 is 13 amino acids. CDR3 residues: CAWSPGFTDTQYF. The CDR3 nucleotides read TGTGCCTGGAGTCCTGGGTTCACAGATACGCAGTATTTT.

This clone was found a few times. This chain connects TRBV4-1 to TRBJ2-7; 9 bases fit TRBD1. V was pared by 0 bases and J by 7 bases, with 4 bases of the junction left unmatched. The CDR3 is 14 amino acids. Germline V gene lookup returns CDR1 MGHRA and CDR2 YSYEKL. The CDR3 coding sequence is TGCGCCAGCAGCCAAGAACAGGGGGCGGGAGAGCAGTACTTC. This sequence encodes CASSQEQGAGEQYF.

The chain is built from TRBV28 and TRBJ1-1; D uncertain. The germline CDR1 and CDR2 sequences are MDHEN and SYDVKM. The CDR3 has 14 amino acids. Deletions cut 6 bases from V and 0 bases from J, with 11 bases between. CDR3 loop: CASRYQVMNTEAFF. The CDR3 DNA follows: TGTGCCAGCAGATACCAGGTCATGAACACTGAAGCTTTCTTT.

This rearrangement joins TRBV6-5 to TRBJ1-1; D unclear. V lost 5 bases and J 1 base, leaving 8 bases between the germline ends. The CDR3 is made up of 13 amino acids. Germline V gene data show CDR1 as MNHEY and CDR2 as SVGAGI. CDR3 bases: TGTGCCAGCAGTGCAACAGAGAACACTGAAGCTTTCTTT. Encoded protein: CASSATENTEAFF.

The chain couples TRBV7-9 to TRBJ2-1; 7 nucleotides agree with TRBD1. Germline CDR1 SEHNR, CDR2 FQNEAQ (reference sequence). The CDR3 runs 15 residues. The V gene end was trimmed by 5 bases and the J gene end by 9 bases; junction bases not matched to a gene: 13. The chain's CDR3 is CASSPGATGKVEQFF. CDR3 bases: TGTGCCAGCAGCCCAGGGGCGACAGGGAAGGTTGAGCAGTTCTTC.

The chain couples TRBV5-1 to TRBJ1-1; a possible D gene is TRBD1 (6 bases). The CDR3 is 16 residues long. The germline V gene has CDR1 SGHRS and CDR2 YFSETQ. Trimming shortened V by 4 bases and J by 1 base, and 17 bases separated the two germline ends. CDR3 loop: CASSHAQGLGNTEAFF. CDR3 DNA sequence: TGCGCCAGCAGCCACGCACAGGGTCTGGGGAACACTGAAGCTTTCTTT.

The chain is built from TRBV5-1 and TRBJ1-2; D perhaps matches TRBD1 (5 bases). The CDR3 is 13 residues long. Trimming cost V 0 bases and J 7 bases, with 10 bases left between them. Germline lookup yields CDR1 SGHRS and CDR2 YFSETQ. The chain's CDR3 is CASSLEAGFGYTF. CDR3 nucleotides: TGCGCCAGCAGCTTGGAAGCAGGGTTTGGCTACACCTTC.

The chain couples TRBV5-8 to TRBJ1-5, with no clear D. CDR1 SGHTS and CDR2 YDEGEE come from the germline V gene. The CDR3 loop spans 15 amino acids. The V end lost 4 bases, the J end lost 3 bases, and 14 bases lay between the germline ends. The CDR3 DNA reads as TGTGCCAGCAGCCCCCCCGGCGGGGACAATCAGCCCCAGCATTTT. Translation: CASSPPGGDNQPQHF.

The chain has TRBV18 and TRBJ2-1, with TRBD2 matching over 9 bases. Germline trimming cut 5 bases from V and 0 bases from J; bases unmatched to any gene: 8. The CDR3 sequence is 17 residues long. CDR1 and CDR2 from the germline V gene are KGHSH and LQKENI. The CDR3 region is CASSGDASGDSYNEQFF. CDR3 DNA: TGTGCCAGCTCAGGGGATGCTAGCGGGGACTCCTACAATGAGCAGTTCTTC.

Notes on this clone: The same CDR3 can be traced to other DNA sequences in this sample. The CDR3: CASSLQGEEETQYF. The CDR3 nucleotides are TGTGCCAGCAGTTTACAGGGAGAGGAGGAGACCCAGTACTTC. The rearrangement uses TRBV6-5 and TRBJ2-5; D might be TRBD1 (6 bases). Germline values: CDR1 MNHEY, CDR2 SVGAGI. The CDR3 has 14 residues. V was cut by 4 bases and J by 5 bases, with 14 bases left in between.

This CDR3 is CATSGQIHYGYTF. In DNA form, the CDR3 reads TGTGCCACTTCAGGACAGATCCACTATGGCTACACCTTC. The chain joins TRBV19 to TRBJ1-2; possible D gene TRBD1, 6 bases. Germline V gene sequence: CDR1 LNHDA, CDR2 SQIVND (reference sequence). The CDR3 is 13 residues long. V lost 10 bases, J lost 3 bases, and 15 bases lay in between.

This chain links TRBV6-6 with TRBJ2-7; D might be TRBD1 (6 bases). The V gene's germline CDR1 is MNHNY and CDR2 SVGAGI (reference sequence). The CDR3 extends over 15 amino acids. V shed 2 bases and J shed 6 bases, with 17 bases lying between them. CDR3 coding DNA: TGTGCCAGCAGTTACGGTCGATCTAAAGGGGGCGAGCAGTACTTC. Its protein is CASSYGRSKGGEQYF.

The chain joins TRBV29-1 to TRBJ2-2; perhaps D is TRBD1 or TRBD2 (5 bases each). The germline CDR1 and CDR2 sequences are SQVTM and ANQGSEA. There are 13 residues in the CDR3. V shed 4 bases and J shed 4 bases, with 10 bases lying between them. The CDR3 is CSVGRGTTGELFF. For the CDR3, the DNA is TGCAGCGTTGGGCGAGGGACCACCGGGGAGCTGTTTTTT.

In DNA form, the CDR3 reads TGTGCCAGCAGTGACTCGTCCCCGGGACTAGCGGGACAATTCTCCTACGAGCAGTACTTC. Its protein product is CASSDSSPGLAGQFSYEQYF. V is TRBV6-4 and J is TRBJ2-7, with 13 bases lining up with TRBD2. The J segment lost 0 bases and the V segment lost 0 bases, leaving 11 bases of the junction unmatched. The CDR3 runs 20 residues. Germline V CDR1 and CDR2: MRHNA, SNTAGT.

The chain links TRBV7-8 to TRBJ2-6, with D unresolved. Germline V gene sequence: CDR1 SGHVS, CDR2 FQNEAQ. V was clipped by 5 bases and J by 0 bases, with 11 bases between them. The CDR3 has 16 residues. The CDR3 bases are TGTGCCAGCAGCAACCGGGCCCCCTCTGGGGCCAACGTCCTGACTTTC. It is translated as CASSNRAPSGANVLTF.

This chain joins TRBV18 and TRBJ2-1, with a possible D match to TRBD2 (6 bases). The germline CDR1 and CDR2 sequences are KGHSH and LQKENI. V lost 0 bases and J 7 bases, leaving 10 bases between the germline ends. This CDR3 comprises 14 residues. In DNA form, the CDR3 reads TGTGCCAGCTCACCACCGAACGGGGGTAATGAGCAGTTCTTC. This codes for CASSPPNGGNEQFF.

The count of this clone is one. The chain is built from TRBV30 and TRBJ2-5; no clear D. Germline V gives CDR1 GTSNPN, CDR2 SVGIG (reference sequence). The CDR3 extends over 11 amino acids. Trimming took 0 bases from V and 5 from J, leaving 4 bases between them. CDR3 nucleotides: TGTGCCTGGAGTGTACCGGAGACCCAGTACTTC. It translates to CAWSVPETQYF.

The chain has TRBV19 and TRBJ1-6; D unresolved. The CDR3 spans 16 residues. Trimming removed 4 bases at V and 0 bases at J, with 10 bases between. The V gene's germline CDR1 is LNHDA and CDR2 SQIVND (reference sequence). The CDR3: CASSNGGSSYNSPLHF. The DNA of the CDR3 is TGTGCCAGTAGTAACGGCGGGAGCTCCTATAATTCACCCCTCCACTTT.

This sequence joins TRBV7-3 and TRBJ2-1; maybe TRBD1 (8 bases). CDR1 and CDR2 (germline): SGHTA, FQGTGA. V gave up 4 bases and J gave up 0 bases, with 13 bases separating them. The CDR3 has 16 amino acids. CDR3 loop: CASSSGGGGSYNEQFF. CDR3 nucleotides: TGTGCCAGCAGCTCAGGGGGCGGGGGCTCCTACAATGAGCAGTTCTTC.

The rearrangement links TRBV7-2 to TRBJ1-1; TRBD1 might be the D (5 bases). This CDR3 is 13 amino acids long. V dropped 4 bases and J dropped 6 bases, with 12 bases sitting between them. The germline CDR1 and CDR2 sequences are SGHTA and FQGNSA. The CDR3 spells CASSSYRTSEAFF. CDR3 nucleotide sequence: TGTGCCAGCAGCTCTTACAGGACCTCTGAAGCTTTCTTT.

The chain joins TRBV6-6 to TRBJ2-1; D remains unclear. V was trimmed by 2 bases and J by 5 bases, leaving 1 base between them. CDR1 is MNHNY and CDR2 is SVGAGI in the germline V gene (reference sequence). This CDR3 contains 11 residues. The CDR3 region has the DNA TGTGCCAGCAGTTACCACAATGAGCAGTTCTTC. Amino acid sequence: CASSYHNEQFF.

In the case of this clone: At one end the junction does not follow the germline gene, possibly because of a read error. This rearrangement joins TRBV7-2 to TRBJ2-1, with 7 bases identical to TRBD1. The CDR3 has 15 residues. Looked up from germline, CDR1 is SGHTA and CDR2 is FQGNSA. Written as DNA, the CDR3 is TGTGCCAGCAGCCTAGCCCAGGGGGCCTACAATGAGCAGTTCTTC. This translates into CASSLAQGAYNEQFF.

The V call is TRBV28, the J call TRBJ1-2; D remains ambiguous. The germline gives CDR1 MDHEN, CDR2 SYDVKM. This CDR3 region has 14 residues. The V end was cut by 6 bases, the J end by 4 bases, with 15 bases between. CDR3: CASRTTVDGYGYTF. CDR3 sequence (DNA): TGTGCCAGCAGGACGACCGTAGACGGCTATGGCTACACCTTC.

The chain joins TRBV28 to TRBJ1-5, with TRBD1 as a possible D gene (6 bases). The V gene's germline CDR1 is MDHEN and CDR2 SYDVKM. Trimming stripped 6 bases from V and 3 bases from J, with 18 bases between. This CDR3 has 16 amino acids. As DNA, the CDR3 is TGTGCCAGCAGCCCCCCAGCACAGGGTGACAATCAGCCCCAGCATTTT. It translates to CASSPPAQGDNQPQHF.

This sequence joins TRBV28 and TRBJ2-1; TRBD1 is a possible D gene (5 bases). This CDR3 region has 16 residues. CDR1 and CDR2 (germline): MDHEN, SYDVKM. V lost 6 bases, J lost 7 bases, and 22 bases lay in between. CDR3 amino acids: CASRPGPDKTNNEQFF. In DNA, the CDR3 is TGTGCCAGCAGGCCCGGACCGGACAAGACGAATAATGAGCAGTTCTTC.